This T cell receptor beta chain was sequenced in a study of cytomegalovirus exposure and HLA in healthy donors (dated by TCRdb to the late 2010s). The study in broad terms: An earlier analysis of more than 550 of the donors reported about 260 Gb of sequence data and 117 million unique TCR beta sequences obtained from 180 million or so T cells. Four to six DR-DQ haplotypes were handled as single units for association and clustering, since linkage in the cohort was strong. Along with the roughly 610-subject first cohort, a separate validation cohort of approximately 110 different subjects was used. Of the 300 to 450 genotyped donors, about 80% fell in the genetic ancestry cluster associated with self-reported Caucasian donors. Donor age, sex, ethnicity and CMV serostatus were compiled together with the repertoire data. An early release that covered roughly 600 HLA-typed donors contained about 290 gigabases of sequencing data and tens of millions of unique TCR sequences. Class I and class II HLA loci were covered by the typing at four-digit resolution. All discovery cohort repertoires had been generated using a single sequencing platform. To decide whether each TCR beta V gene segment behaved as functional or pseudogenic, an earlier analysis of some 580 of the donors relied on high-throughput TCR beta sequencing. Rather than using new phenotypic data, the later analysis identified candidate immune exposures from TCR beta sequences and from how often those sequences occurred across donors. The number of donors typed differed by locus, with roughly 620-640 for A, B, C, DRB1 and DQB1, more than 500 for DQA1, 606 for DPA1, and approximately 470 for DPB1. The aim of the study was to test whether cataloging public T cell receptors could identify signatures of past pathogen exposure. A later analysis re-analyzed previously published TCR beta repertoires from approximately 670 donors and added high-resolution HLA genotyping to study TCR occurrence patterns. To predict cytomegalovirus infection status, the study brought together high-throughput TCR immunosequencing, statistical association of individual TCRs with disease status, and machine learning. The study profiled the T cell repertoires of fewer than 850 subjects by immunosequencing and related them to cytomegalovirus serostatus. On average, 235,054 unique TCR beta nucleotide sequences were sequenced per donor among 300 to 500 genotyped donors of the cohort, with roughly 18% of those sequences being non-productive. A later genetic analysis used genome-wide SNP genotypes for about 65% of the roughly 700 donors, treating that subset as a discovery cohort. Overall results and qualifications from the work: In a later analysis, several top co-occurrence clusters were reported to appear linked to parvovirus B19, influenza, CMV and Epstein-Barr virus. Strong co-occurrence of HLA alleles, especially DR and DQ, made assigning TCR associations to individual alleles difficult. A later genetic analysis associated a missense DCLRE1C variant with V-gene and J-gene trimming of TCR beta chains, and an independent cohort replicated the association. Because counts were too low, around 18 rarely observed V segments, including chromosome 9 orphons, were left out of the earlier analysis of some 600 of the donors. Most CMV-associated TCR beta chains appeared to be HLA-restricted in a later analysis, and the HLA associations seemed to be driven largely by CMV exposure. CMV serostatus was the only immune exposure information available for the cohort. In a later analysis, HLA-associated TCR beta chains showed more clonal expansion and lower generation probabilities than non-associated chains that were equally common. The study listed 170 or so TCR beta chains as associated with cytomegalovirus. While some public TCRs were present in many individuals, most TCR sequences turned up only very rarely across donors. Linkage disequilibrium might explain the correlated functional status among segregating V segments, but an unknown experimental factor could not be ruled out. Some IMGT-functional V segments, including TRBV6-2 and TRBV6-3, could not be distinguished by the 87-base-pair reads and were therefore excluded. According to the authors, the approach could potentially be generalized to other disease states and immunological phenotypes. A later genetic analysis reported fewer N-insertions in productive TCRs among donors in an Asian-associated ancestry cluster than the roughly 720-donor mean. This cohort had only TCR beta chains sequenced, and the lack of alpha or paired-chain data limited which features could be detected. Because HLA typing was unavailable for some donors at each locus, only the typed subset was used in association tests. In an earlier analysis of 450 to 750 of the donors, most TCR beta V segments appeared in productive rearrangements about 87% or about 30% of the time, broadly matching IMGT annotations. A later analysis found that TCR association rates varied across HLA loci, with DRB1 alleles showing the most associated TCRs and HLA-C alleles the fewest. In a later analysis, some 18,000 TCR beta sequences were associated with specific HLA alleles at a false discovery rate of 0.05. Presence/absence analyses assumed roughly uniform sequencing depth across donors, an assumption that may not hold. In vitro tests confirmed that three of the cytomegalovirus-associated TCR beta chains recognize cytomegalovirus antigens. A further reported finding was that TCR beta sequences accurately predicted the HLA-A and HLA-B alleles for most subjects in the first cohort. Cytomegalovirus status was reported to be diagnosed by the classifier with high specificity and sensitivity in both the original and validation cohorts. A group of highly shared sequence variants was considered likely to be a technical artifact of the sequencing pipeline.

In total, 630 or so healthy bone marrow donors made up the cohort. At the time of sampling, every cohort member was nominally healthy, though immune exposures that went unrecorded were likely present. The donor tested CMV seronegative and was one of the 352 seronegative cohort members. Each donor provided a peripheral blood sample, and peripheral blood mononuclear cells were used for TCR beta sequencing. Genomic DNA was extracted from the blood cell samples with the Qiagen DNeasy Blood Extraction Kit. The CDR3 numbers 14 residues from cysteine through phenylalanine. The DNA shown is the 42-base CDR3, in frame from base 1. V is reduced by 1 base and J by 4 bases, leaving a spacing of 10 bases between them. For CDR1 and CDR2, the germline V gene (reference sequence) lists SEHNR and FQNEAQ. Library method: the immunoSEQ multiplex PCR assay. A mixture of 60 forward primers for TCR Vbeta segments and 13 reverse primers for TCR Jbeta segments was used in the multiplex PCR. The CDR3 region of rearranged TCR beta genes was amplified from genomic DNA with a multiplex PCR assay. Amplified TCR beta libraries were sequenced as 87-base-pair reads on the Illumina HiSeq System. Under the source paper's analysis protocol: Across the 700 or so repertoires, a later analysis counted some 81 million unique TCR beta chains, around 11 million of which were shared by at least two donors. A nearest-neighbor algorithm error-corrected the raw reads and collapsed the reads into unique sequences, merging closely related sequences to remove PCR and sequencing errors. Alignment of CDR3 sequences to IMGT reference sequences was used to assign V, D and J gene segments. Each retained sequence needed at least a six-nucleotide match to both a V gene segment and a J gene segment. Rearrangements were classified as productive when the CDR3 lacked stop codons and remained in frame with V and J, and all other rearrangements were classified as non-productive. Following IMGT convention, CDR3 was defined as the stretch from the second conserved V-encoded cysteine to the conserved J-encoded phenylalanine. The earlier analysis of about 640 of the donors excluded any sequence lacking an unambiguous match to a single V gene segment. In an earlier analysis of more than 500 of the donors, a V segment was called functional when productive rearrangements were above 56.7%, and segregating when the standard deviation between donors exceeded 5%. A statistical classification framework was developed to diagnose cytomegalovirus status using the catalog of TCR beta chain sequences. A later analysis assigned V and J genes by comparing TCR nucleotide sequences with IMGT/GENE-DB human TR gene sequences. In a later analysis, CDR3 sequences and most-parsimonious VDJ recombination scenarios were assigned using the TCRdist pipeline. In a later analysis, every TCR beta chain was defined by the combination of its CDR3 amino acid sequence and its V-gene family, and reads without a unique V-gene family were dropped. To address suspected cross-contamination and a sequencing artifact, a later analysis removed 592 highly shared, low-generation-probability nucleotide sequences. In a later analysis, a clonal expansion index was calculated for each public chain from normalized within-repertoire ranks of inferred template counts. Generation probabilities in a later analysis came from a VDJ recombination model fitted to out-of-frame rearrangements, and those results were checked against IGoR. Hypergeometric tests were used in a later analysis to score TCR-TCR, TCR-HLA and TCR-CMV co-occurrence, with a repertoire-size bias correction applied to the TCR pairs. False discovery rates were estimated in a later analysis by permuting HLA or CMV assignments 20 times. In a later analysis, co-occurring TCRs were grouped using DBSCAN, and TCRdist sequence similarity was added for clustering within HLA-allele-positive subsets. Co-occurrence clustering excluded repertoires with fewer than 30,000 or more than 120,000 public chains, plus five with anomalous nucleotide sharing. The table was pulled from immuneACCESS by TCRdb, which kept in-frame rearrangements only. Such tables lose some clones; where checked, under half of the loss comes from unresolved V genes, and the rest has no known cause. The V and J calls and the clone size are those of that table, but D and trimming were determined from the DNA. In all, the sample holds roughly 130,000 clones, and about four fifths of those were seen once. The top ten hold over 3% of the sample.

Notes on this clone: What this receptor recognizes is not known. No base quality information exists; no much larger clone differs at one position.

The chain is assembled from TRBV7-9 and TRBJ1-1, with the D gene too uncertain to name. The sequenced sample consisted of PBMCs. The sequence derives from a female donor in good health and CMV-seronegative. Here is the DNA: TGTGCCAGCAGCTTAGACAGCTTCAGCACTGAAGCTTTCTTT. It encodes CASSLDSFSTEAFF.